This T cell receptor (beta chain) was sequenced for a study of cytomegalovirus exposure and HLA in healthy donors. Per germline, CDR1 SNHLY and CDR2 FYNNEI. The CDR3 runs to 14 residues. Trimming pared 3 bases from V and 2 bases from J, leaving 5 bases between. PCR was performed using 60 Vbeta and 13 Jbeta primers. The table came from immunoSEQ multiplex PCR; TCRdb's copy has only in-frame clones and leaves some out. Altogether about 140,000 clones are present, roughly 83% being singletons, with the ten largest covering about 3.9%. The TCR originated in a man aged 40-50 years in good health and CMV-seropositive. The sequencing input was PBMCs. The chain joins TRBV2 to TRBJ2-6; D perhaps matches TRBD1 (5 bases). This CDR3 reads CASSDRAGANVLTF. The CDR3 DNA sequence: TGTGCCAGCAGTGACAGGGCTGGGGCCAACGTCCTGACTTTC.